This T cell receptor (beta chain) was sequenced for a study of beta chain features in type 1 diabetes. Naive, central memory, regulatory and stem cell-like memory cells within the CD4+ compartment were sorted using CD45RO/CCR7/CD25/CD127/CD95/CD27. The investigators reverse transcribed all of the isolated RNA, so they sequenced expressed TCRB transcripts. Clones were read by immunoSEQ multiplex PCR, and TCRdb kept only the in-frame ones, dropping some. The table lists fewer than 45,000 clones, roughly two thirds of them singletons. Sequenced material: Tregs from blood. The origin of this receptor is a woman in her twenties or thirties in good health.

The CDR3 nucleotides read TGTGCCAGCAGAGACAGGGTCGGCACTGAAGCTTTCTTT. Its protein is CASRDRVGTEAFF. This chain links TRBV6-5 with TRBJ1-1, with 7 nucleotides matching TRBD1. This CDR3 comprises 13 residues. Germline V lookup: CDR1 MNHEY, CDR2 SVGAGI. Trimming removed 6 bases from V and 4 bases from J; junction bases left unmatched: 5.